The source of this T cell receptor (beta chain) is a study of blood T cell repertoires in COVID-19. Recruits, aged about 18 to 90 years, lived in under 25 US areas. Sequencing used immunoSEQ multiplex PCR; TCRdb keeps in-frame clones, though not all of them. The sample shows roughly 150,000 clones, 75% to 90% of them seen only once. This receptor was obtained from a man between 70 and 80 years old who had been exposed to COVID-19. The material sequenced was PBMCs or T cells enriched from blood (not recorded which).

The CDR3 nucleotides read TGTGCCAGTAGTGCAGGGGTGAACTCTGGGGCCAACGTCCTGACTTTC. It codes for CASSAGVNSGANVLTF. The rearrangement links TRBV19 to TRBJ2-6; TRBD1 is a possible D gene (6 bases). The CDR3 has 16 amino acids. V lost 5 bases, J lost 0 bases, and 11 bases lay in between. Looked up from germline, CDR1 is LNHDA and CDR2 is SQIVND (reference sequence).